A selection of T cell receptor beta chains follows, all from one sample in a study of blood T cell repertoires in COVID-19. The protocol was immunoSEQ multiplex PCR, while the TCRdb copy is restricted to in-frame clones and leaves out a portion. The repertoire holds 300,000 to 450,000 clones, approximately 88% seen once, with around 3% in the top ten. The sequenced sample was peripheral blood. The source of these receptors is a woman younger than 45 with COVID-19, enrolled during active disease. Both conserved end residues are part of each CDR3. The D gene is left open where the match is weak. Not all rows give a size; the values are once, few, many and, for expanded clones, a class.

CDR3nt: TGTGCTAGCAGCCCGACCGGGGACAATGAGCAGTTCTTC; CDR3aa: CASSPTGDNEQFF; v_gene: TRBV7-7; abundance: .; j_gene: TRBJ2-1; d_gene: .
CDR3nt: TGTGCCAGCAGCGTCCCGGGACAGGGGAACTATGGCTACACCTTC; CDR3aa: CASSVPGQGNYGYTF; v_gene: TRBV3-1/TRBV3-2; abundance: few; j_gene: TRBJ1-2; d_gene: TRBD1
CDR3nt: TGTGCCAGCAGTCAAAGACTAGCGCCAAGCACAGATACGCAGTATTTT; CDR3aa: CASSQRLAPSTDTQYF; v_gene: TRBV28; abundance: .; j_gene: TRBJ2-3; d_gene: TRBD2
CDR3nt: TGCGCCAGCAGCTTAGGGACAGGGGGTGGCAATCAGCCCCAGCATTTT; CDR3aa: CASSLGTGGGNQPQHF; v_gene: TRBV5-1; abundance: .; j_gene: TRBJ1-5; d_gene: TRBD1
CDR3nt: TGCGCCAGCAGCCAGGCCGGTACTGCAGGAGGGTATGGCTACACCTTC; CDR3aa: CASSQAGTAGGYGYTF; v_gene: TRBV4-1; abundance: few; j_gene: TRBJ1-2; d_gene: .
CDR3nt: TGTGCCAGTAGTATACGTTTAGGGGTGGACTATGGCTACACCTTC; CDR3aa: CASSIRLGVDYGYTF; v_gene: TRBV19; abundance: .; j_gene: TRBJ1-2; d_gene: .
CDR3nt: TGCAGCGCCCACACCCCTTATGGCTACACCTTC; CDR3aa: CSAHTPYGYTF; v_gene: TRBV29-1; abundance: .; j_gene: TRBJ1-2; d_gene: .
CDR3nt: TGCGCCAGCATTAGGACATACAATCAGGATGAGCAGTTCTTC; CDR3aa: CASIRTYNQDEQFF; v_gene: TRBV10-2; abundance: .; j_gene: TRBJ2-1; d_gene: .
CDR3nt: TGTGCCAGCAGCTACCGGACAGGGCTTTACACCGGGGAGCTGTTTTTT; CDR3aa: CASSYRTGLYTGELFF; v_gene: TRBV11-2; abundance: .; j_gene: TRBJ2-2; d_gene: TRBD1
CDR3nt: TGTGCCAGCAGCACAGGTGCCTCTGGAAACACCATATATTTT; CDR3aa: CASSTGASGNTIYF; v_gene: TRBV2; abundance: .; j_gene: TRBJ1-3; d_gene: .
CDR3nt: TGTGCCAGCAGCTTCCTTGATAGTAACTATGGCTACACCTTC; CDR3aa: CASSFLDSNYGYTF; v_gene: TRBV5-6; abundance: .; j_gene: TRBJ1-2; d_gene: .
CDR3nt: TGTGCCAGCAGCGCTCCACCCGGACGCGGCGGGAGGGTTGTCACCGGGGAGCTGTTTTTT; CDR3aa: CASSAPPGRGGRVVTGELFF; v_gene: TRBV9; abundance: .; j_gene: TRBJ2-2; d_gene: TRBD2
CDR3nt: TGTGCCAGCAGTTACTTAATCCGGGACATCAACTATGGCTACACCTTC; CDR3aa: CASSYLIRDINYGYTF; v_gene: TRBV6-5; abundance: .; j_gene: TRBJ1-2; d_gene: .